The T cell receptor beta chain under discussion was sequenced for a study of T cell responses to AZD1222 COVID-19 vaccine. Points on this clone: Antigen specificity is unknown.

Whole-study findings and limits: CD4 TCRs associated with vaccination spanned spike, dominating at 160-218 and 743-854.

Assay used: immunoSEQ multiplex PCR; TCRdb lists only in-frame clones, some missing. The data show roughly 120,000 clones, 87% seen once. Germline V CDR1 and CDR2: MNHEY, SMNVEV (reference sequence). The ends were cut back, 7 bases at V and 9 bases at J, with 19 bases in the middle. The CDR3 totals 15 residues. This sequence joins TRBV27 and TRBJ1-6, with D hard to call. The material was peripheral blood, obtained 28 days after the second AZD1222 dose. The receptor was isolated from an adult who received the AZD1222 COVID-19 vaccine. This CDR3 reads CASTPRVGIGSPLHF. The CDR3 coding sequence is TGTGCCAGCACCCCTAGGGTAGGGATTGGTTCACCCCTCCACTTT.